Below are 27 T cell receptor beta chains sequenced from a single sample in a study of blood T cell repertoires in COVID-19. The method was immunoSEQ multiplex PCR; TCRdb's version includes in-frame clones alone and lacks a portion of them. This table has 200,000 to 250,000 clones, around 85% appearing once. The sample was PBMCs or T cells enriched from blood (not recorded which). Receptors originate from a woman in her forties with acute COVID-19.

The chain couples TRBV6-4 to TRBJ2-1; 10 bases map to TRBD1. Germline CDR1 reads MRHNA; CDR2 reads SNTAGT. The CDR3 consists of 14 residues. V shed 4 bases, J shed 5 bases, and the junction held 2 bases outside the gene matches. The CDR3 here is CASSGQGADNEQFF. In DNA form, the CDR3 reads TGTGCCAGCAGTGGACAGGGGGCTGACAATGAGCAGTTCTTC.

The rearrangement uses TRBV6-5 and TRBJ2-3; TRBD1 agrees at 7 bases. The CDR3 runs to 13 residues. Per germline, CDR1 MNHEY and CDR2 SVGAGI. V gave up 7 bases and J gave up 7 bases; unmatched junction bases: 8. For the CDR3, the DNA is TGTGCCAGCACCTCGACAGGGCGAAATACGCAGTATTTT. This codes for CASTSTGRNTQYF.

The CDR3 loop reads CASSETGVPGYTF. CDR3 nucleotides: TGTGCCAGCAGCGAGACAGGGGTCCCTGGCTACACCTTC. This chain uses TRBV7-2 with TRBJ1-2; 8 bases agree with TRBD1. The CDR3 runs 13 residues. Losses at the gene ends were 5 bases for V and 7 bases for J; bases not matched to a gene: 6. Looked up from germline, CDR1 is SGHTA and CDR2 is FQGNSA.

This clone was counted between two and nine times. This rearrangement joins TRBV5-1 to TRBJ2-1; D possibly corresponds to TRBD2 (5 bases). Trimming took 3 bases from V and 0 from J, leaving 13 bases between them. The CDR3 spans 16 residues. Germline CDR1 reads SGHRS; CDR2 reads YFSETQ. The CDR3 DNA reads TGCGCCAGCAGCTCCGTCTCGGCGGGCTCCTACAATGAGCAGTTCTTC. As protein: CASSSVSAGSYNEQFF.

The chain links TRBV30 to TRBJ1-2; D is possibly TRBD1 (6 bases). This CDR3 is 17 amino acids long. In germline, CDR1 is GTSNPN, CDR2 SVGIG (reference sequence). Trimming removed 2 bases at V and 2 bases at J, with 21 bases between. CDR3 sequence reads: CAWSTGNRASRNYGYTF. The CDR3 nucleotides read TGTGCCTGGAGTACGGGAAACAGGGCCTCCAGGAACTATGGCTACACCTTC.

The chain uses TRBV10-3 and TRBJ1-1, with D maybe TRBD1 (5 bases). With 4 bases removed from V and 1 base from J, the gap between germline ends came to 7 bases. Germline V gene lookup returns CDR1 ENHRY and CDR2 SYGVKD. The CDR3 is 13 amino acids. The CDR3 DNA is TGTGCCATCAGTGGGGGGGGGAACACTGAAGCTTTCTTT. This encodes CAISGGGNTEAFF.

The chain is built from TRBV27 and TRBJ1-5; D unresolved. The V gene's germline CDR1 is MNHEY and CDR2 SMNVEV (reference sequence). The CDR3 is 14 amino acids. Trimming stripped 8 bases from V and 6 bases from J, with 17 bases between. The CDR3 reads CASGLLEGPQPQHF. DNA for the CDR3: TGTGCCAGCGGGCTGCTTGAGGGCCCTCAGCCCCAGCATTTT.

The chain has TRBV28 and TRBJ2-7; tentatively, D is TRBD1 (5 bases). The V end was cut by 5 bases, the J end by 3 bases, with 17 bases between. CDR3 length: 15 amino acids. Germline V gene data show CDR1 as MDHEN and CDR2 as SYDVKM. CDR3 DNA sequence: TGTGCCAGCAGTCCAAGCCTACAGGAGCTCTACGAGCAGTACTTC. Its translation: CASSPSLQELYEQYF. The complete variable domain, with remaining parts taken from reference TRBV28 and TRBJ2-7, reads DVKVTQSSRYLVKRTGEKVFLECVQDMDHENMFWYRQDPGLGLRLIYFSYDVKMKEKGDIPEGYSVSREKKERFSLILESASTNQTSMYLCASSPSLQELYEQYFGPGTRLTVT.

The chain joins TRBV5-1 to TRBJ1-1; D unresolved. The CDR3 covers 13 residues. Germline CDR1 is SGHRS and CDR2 is YFSETQ. V lost 4 bases, J lost 4 bases, and 11 bases lay in between. The CDR3 sequence is CASSPSGGTEAFF. The CDR3 DNA is TGCGCCAGCAGCCCCAGTGGCGGCACTGAAGCTTTCTTT.

This chain uses TRBV5-4 with TRBJ2-4, with a weak D call TRBD2 (5 bases). Germline CDR1 SGHNT, CDR2 YYREEE (reference sequence). The length of the CDR3 is 14 residues. The germline V and J ends were trimmed by 5 bases and 8 bases, with 17 bases remaining between them. The CDR3 DNA reads TGTGCCAGCAGTGCCAAGGATGCCGGGGACATTCAGTACTTC. It encodes CASSAKDAGDIQYF.

The chain has TRBV7-8 and TRBJ1-5; D call uncertain. Germline values: CDR1 SGHVS, CDR2 FQNEAQ. The CDR3 runs to 13 residues. V lost 5 bases and J 7 bases, leaving 12 bases between the germline ends. CDR3 loop: CASSRSHEQPQHF. The CDR3 nucleotides read TGTGCCAGCAGCCGCTCCCACGAGCAGCCCCAGCATTTT.

CDR3 DNA: TGTGCCAGCAGCAGTGGGCGGGGGGGCCAGAATGAGCAGTTCTTC. It specifies CASSSGRGGQNEQFF. The chain links TRBV11-2 to TRBJ2-1; the match to TRBD2 covers 9 bases. The CDR3 loop spans 15 amino acids. Germline CDR1 SGHAT, CDR2 FQNNGV. With V trimmed by 5 bases and J by 7 bases, 9 bases remained unmatched. Supplemented by reference TRBV11-2 and TRBJ2-1, the full variable domain reads EAGVAQSPRYKIIEKRQSVAFWCNPISGHATLYWYQQILGQGPKLLIQFQNNGVVDDSQLPKDRFSAERLKGVDSTLKIQPAKLEDSAVYLCASSSGRGGQNEQFFGPGTRLTVL.

V and J are TRBV4-3 and TRBJ2-1; D is uncertain. Germline CDR1 and CDR2: LGHNA and YSLEER. The length of the CDR3 is 15 residues. The V end lost 0 bases, the J end lost 0 bases, and 6 bases lay between the germline ends. The CDR3: CASSQEHSSYNEQFF. CDR3 bases: TGCGCCAGCAGCCAAGAACACAGCTCCTACAATGAGCAGTTCTTC.

V gene TRBV6-2 or TRBV6-3 combines with J gene TRBJ1-1; no definite D call. Trimming took 0 bases from V and 6 from J, leaving 26 bases between them. Looked up from germline, CDR1 is MNHEY and CDR2 is SVGEGT. The CDR3 runs to 19 residues. CDR3 bases: TGTGCCAGCAGTTACTCGGCAGGCCCCGTACCCCTCCAAGCCCCTGAAGCTTTCTTT. Translating it yields CASSYSAGPVPLQAPEAFF.

The gene calls are TRBV7-2 and TRBJ2-5, with a weak D call TRBD1 (5 bases). The CDR3 spans 15 residues. CDR1 is SGHTA, CDR2 FQGNSA, per germline. Trimming took off 5 bases at V and 3 bases at J, with 16 bases between the two ends. The CDR3 spells CASSPLRGREETQYF. The CDR3 region has the DNA TGTGCCAGCAGCCCGCTTAGGGGCCGCGAAGAGACCCAGTACTTC. The variable domain in full, with the rest retrieved from reference TRBV7-2 and TRBJ2-5, is GAGVSQSPSNKVTEKGKDVELRCDPISGHTALYWYRQSLGQGLEFLIYFQGNSAPDKSGLPSDRFSAERTGGSVSTLTIQRTQQEDSAVYLCASSPLRGREETQYFGPGTRLLVL.

The chain carries TRBV9 and TRBJ2-7; 7 bases map to TRBD1. The CDR3 length is 18 residues. Per germline, CDR1 SGDLS and CDR2 YYNGEE. V lost 4 bases, J lost 0 bases, and 16 bases stayed unmatched. CDR3 nucleotide sequence: TGTGCCAGCAGCCCAAGCCCCTCTACAGGGGCAACCTCCTACGAGCAGTACTTC. Translating it yields CASSPSPSTGATSYEQYF.

The J gene is TRBJ2-1, the V gene TRBV6-5; 10 bases line up with TRBD1. V lost 11 bases to trimming and J lost 7 bases; unmatched junction nucleotides: 8. Per germline, CDR1 MNHEY and CDR2 SVGAGI. The CDR3 has 13 residues. Here the CDR3 DNA reads TGTGCCGGGACAGGGGAAGAGTGGAATGAGCAGTTCTTC. It is translated as CAGTGEEWNEQFF.

The genes are TRBV30 and TRBJ2-3; no clear D gene. Trimming shortened V by 5 bases and J by 1 base, and 16 bases separated the two germline ends. Germline-derived CDR1 and CDR2 are GTSNPN and SVGIG (reference sequence). The CDR3 is 15 amino acids. This CDR3 reads CAWGPTVLGTDTQYF. The CDR3, as DNA: TGTGCCTGGGGCCCCACGGTCCTGGGCACAGATACGCAGTATTTT.

This clone was picked up one time. The rearrangement uses TRBV18 and TRBJ1-2; 11 nucleotides agree with TRBD1. The CDR3 loop spans 18 amino acids. The V segment lost 0 bases and the J segment 4 bases; nucleotides outside the gene matches: 10. CDR1 and CDR2 from the germline V gene are KGHSH and LQKENI. The chain's CDR3 is CASSPPTGTGGSGYGYTF. The CDR3 DNA reads as TGTGCCAGCTCACCACCAACCGGGACAGGGGGTTCGGGCTATGGCTACACCTTC.

This chain joins TRBV7-9 and TRBJ2-2; the D gene is possibly TRBD1 (5 bases). Germline loops: CDR1 SEHNR, CDR2 FQNEAQ (reference sequence). V shed 3 bases and J shed 7 bases, with 12 bases lying between them. This CDR3 is built from 14 residues. CDR3: CASSFGQGIGELFF. Written as DNA, the CDR3 is TGTGCCAGCAGCTTCGGCCAGGGAATCGGGGAGCTGTTTTTT.

The rearrangement links TRBV28 to TRBJ1-3; 9 bases map to TRBD1. This CDR3 is built from 15 residues. Trimming cost V 5 bases and J 3 bases; bases outside gene matches: 5. Per the germline V gene, CDR1 is MDHEN and CDR2 is SYDVKM. The CDR3 DNA follows: TGTGCCAGCAGTATAAGACAGGGGGGTGGAAACACCATATATTTT. This codes for CASSIRQGGGNTIYF. Supplemented by reference TRBV28 and TRBJ1-3, the full variable domain reads DVKVTQSSRYLVKRTGEKVFLECVQDMDHENMFWYRQDPGLGLRLIYFSYDVKMKEKGDIPEGYSVSREKKERFSLILESASTNQTSMYLCASSIRQGGGNTIYFGEGSWLTVV.

This rearrangement joins TRBV11-2 to TRBJ2-3, with 10 bases lining up with TRBD1. The length of the CDR3 is 16 residues. Germline V gives CDR1 SGHAT, CDR2 FQNNGV. J gave up 1 base and V 2 bases, and 3 bases lay outside the gene matches. The CDR3, as DNA: TGTGCCAGCAGCTTAAGGACAGGGGGGGGCACAGATACGCAGTATTTT. Protein: CASSLRTGGGTDTQYF.

The CDR3 here is CATSDPRSGGGEQFF. CDR3 coding DNA: TGTGCCACCAGTGACCCCCGATCAGGGGGCGGTGAGCAGTTCTTC. This chain uses TRBV24-1 with TRBJ2-1; 8 bases are a match to TRBD1. Germline-derived CDR1 and CDR2 are KGHDR and SFDVKD. The CDR3 extends over 15 amino acids. V shed 4 bases and J 9 bases; nucleotides not matched to a gene: 10.

This chain connects TRBV30 to TRBJ1-4, with 9 bases aligning to TRBD1. The junction had 0 bases not matched to a gene; V was cut back by 5 bases and J by 2 bases. Germline V CDR1 and CDR2: GTSNPN, SVGIG (reference sequence). This CDR3 contains 13 residues. This chain's CDR3 is CAWDRGTNEKLFF. CDR3 sequence (DNA): TGTGCCTGGGACAGGGGGACTAATGAAAAACTGTTTTTT. Supplemented by reference TRBV30 and TRBJ1-4, the full variable domain reads SQTIHQWPATLVQPVGSPLSLECTVEGTSNPNLYWYRQAAGRGLQLLFYSVGIGQISSEVPQNLSASRPQDRQFILSSKKLLLSDSGFYLCAWDRGTNEKLFFGSGTQLSVL.

This chain uses TRBV5-1 with TRBJ2-5; D gene unclear. The CDR3 is made up of 13 amino acids. Germline CDR1 reads SGHRS; CDR2 reads YFSETQ. Trimming cost V 0 bases and J 4 bases, with 7 bases left between them. CDR3 coding DNA: TGCGCCAGCAGCTTGGGATCGGGAGAGACCCAGTACTTC. It codes for CASSLGSGETQYF.

Notes on this clone: Other DNA sequences in this sample translate to the same CDR3. The J gene is TRBJ1-5, the V gene TRBV6-1; D unclear. Between the trimmed V and J ends, which lost 1 base and 2 bases, there was a span of 6 bases. Looked up from germline, CDR1 is MNHNS and CDR2 is SASEGT. This CDR3 is 14 amino acids long. Here the CDR3 DNA reads TGTGCCAGCAGTGAAGGAGCGGGCAATCAGCCCCAGCATTTT. It translates to CASSEGAGNQPQHF.

The chain joins TRBV5-1 to TRBJ2-1; perhaps TRBD1 as D (5 bases). The CDR3 covers 13 residues. The germline V gene has CDR1 SGHRS and CDR2 YFSETQ. V was trimmed by 10 bases and J by 4 bases, leaving 15 bases between them. CDR3 in DNA: TGCGCCCCAGGGCAGGATTCGTACAATGAGCAGTTCTTC. Translated: CAPGQDSYNEQFF.